This T cell receptor (beta chain) was identified during a study of shared clonotypes between healthy human individuals. Researchers divided each subset's genomic DNA evenly across several immunoSEQ plates. Clones were sequenced by immunoSEQ multiplex PCR, and TCRdb holds only the in-frame ones, with some missing. Of 850,000 to 1,100,000 clones in the sample, approximately 80% were seen once. Into CD45RA+ naive and CD45RA-negative memory subsets, the CD4+ cells were split. Germline V gives CDR1 MDHEN, CDR2 SYDVKM. The CDR3 covers 14 residues. V was clipped by 7 bases and J by 3 bases, with 16 bases between them.

The clonotype comes from a man aged 18 to 29 in good health. Some clones in this sample may be carry-over from other donors' samples. V usage is TRBV28 and J usage is TRBJ2-7, with D tentatively TRBD1 (6 bases). Sequencing was performed on memory CD4+ T cells from PBMCs. The subset: CD45RA-negative fraction. CDR3 nucleotides: TGTGCCAGCACTTCTGGGGGCCCCATCTACGAGCAGTACTTC. It specifies CASTSGGPIYEQYF. The variable domain in full, completed from reference TRBV28 and TRBJ2-7, reads DVKVTQSSRYLVKRTGEKVFLECVQDMDHENMFWYRQDPGLGLRLIYFSYDVKMKEKGDIPEGYSVSREKKERFSLILESASTNQTSMYLCASTSGGPIYEQYFGPGTRLTVT.